These 29 T cell receptor beta chains originate from one sample sequenced in a study of blood T cell repertoires in COVID-19. Data came from immunoSEQ multiplex PCR; TCRdb stores just in-frame clones and leaves some out. The profile shows roughly 40,000 clones, roughly 70% of them singletons. Sequencing used peripheral blood. These receptors all come from a man of 80 years or more with acute or convalescent COVID-19.

A single count supports this clone. J is TRBJ2-5 and V is TRBV2; D possibly corresponds to TRBD2 (7 bases). Per the germline V gene, CDR1 is SNHLY and CDR2 is FYNNEI. This CDR3 is 15 amino acids long. Trimming stripped 7 bases from V and 4 bases from J, with 19 bases between. CDR3 region: CASILGGPSAETQYF. Written as DNA, the CDR3 is TGTGCCAGCATCCTGGGGGGGCCCTCTGCAGAGACCCAGTACTTC.

The CDR3 sequence is CASSELARNTGELFF. The CDR3 DNA follows: TGTGCCAGCAGCGAACTAGCGCGGAACACCGGGGAGCTGTTTTTT. The chain recombines TRBV9 with TRBJ2-2; 7 nucleotides agree with TRBD2. This CDR3 spans 15 amino acids. The germline V gene has CDR1 SGDLS and CDR2 YYNGEE. Losses at the gene ends were 3 bases for V and 1 base for J; bases not matched to a gene: 3.

The chain recombines TRBV16 with TRBJ2-3; unclear D gene. There are 16 residues in the CDR3. CDR1 KGHSY and CDR2 FQNENV come from the germline V gene. The V gene lost 4 bases and the J gene lost 3 bases, with 17 bases spanning the gap. The CDR3 DNA is TGTGCCAGCAGCCGCCCCCTTTGGCCCAGAACAGATACGCAGTATTTT. Translated: CASSRPLWPRTDTQYF.

This chain links TRBV28 with TRBJ2-7; TRBD1 aligns across 11 bases. The CDR3 consists of 15 residues. CDR1 is MDHEN and CDR2 is SYDVKM in the germline V gene. With V trimmed by 9 bases and J by 5 bases, 12 bases remained unmatched. Written as DNA, the CDR3 is TGTGCCAGTTTAGAGGTGGGACAGGGGGTCCACGAGCAGTACTTC. The encoded protein is CASLEVGQGVHEQYF.

The chain carries TRBV28 and TRBJ1-4; D is possibly TRBD1 (5 bases). The length of the CDR3 is 13 residues. V lost 10 bases and J lost 4, with 13 bases in between. Germline CDR1 is MDHEN and CDR2 is SYDVKM. The CDR3: CATRQTLNEKLFF. CDR3 nucleotides: TGTGCCACGCGACAGACTCTTAATGAAAAACTGTTTTTT.

The genes are TRBV11-2 and TRBJ2-1; 12 bases are shared with TRBD2. The CDR3 has 15 residues. Looked up from germline, CDR1 is SGHAT and CDR2 is FQNNGV. Losses at the gene ends were 3 bases for V and 10 bases for J; bases not matched to a gene: 7. CDR3 nucleotides: TGTGCCAGCAGCTTTGGTGCTAGCGGGAGGGGCGAGCAGTTCTTC. Residues: CASSFGASGRGEQFF.

The gene calls are TRBV19 and TRBJ1-1, with 7 bases matching TRBD1. CDR3 length: 16 amino acids. Looked up from germline, CDR1 is LNHDA and CDR2 is SQIVND (reference sequence). V lost 2 bases to trimming and J lost 6 bases; unmatched junction nucleotides: 12. The CDR3 nucleotides read TGTGCCAGTAGTATAAGAAGAGGCAGGGGGAAGGCTGAAGCTTTCTTT. This translates into CASSIRRGRGKAEAFF.

The chain joins TRBV27 to TRBJ2-7; TRBD1 matches at 7 bases. V gave up 5 bases and J gave up 6 bases; unmatched junction bases: 10. This CDR3 spans 14 amino acids. Germline-derived CDR1 and CDR2 are MNHEY and SMNVEV (reference sequence). CDR3 protein: CASSRIDRAREQYF. The CDR3 DNA is TGTGCCAGCAGTAGAATTGACAGGGCCCGCGAGCAGTACTTC.

CDR3 protein: CASSGGGALNEKLFF. DNA for the CDR3: TGCGCCAGCAGCGGAGGCGGTGCTCTAAACGAAAAACTGTTTTTT. This chain uses TRBV5-1 with TRBJ1-4; D not certain. CDR1 SGHRS and CDR2 YFSETQ come from the germline V gene. Between the trimmed V and J ends, which lost 4 bases and 8 bases, there was a span of 18 bases. The CDR3 totals 15 residues.

V gene TRBV7-2 combines with J gene TRBJ1-1; D is possibly TRBD1 (5 bases). This CDR3 contains 14 residues. Germline values: CDR1 SGHTA, CDR2 FQGNSA. With 6 bases removed from V and 4 bases from J, the gap between germline ends came to 15 bases. The CDR3 DNA sequence: TGTGCCAGCAGTTTATCTACAGGTATCACTGAAGCTTTCTTT. Its translation is CASSLSTGITEAFF. Combining the CDR3 with reference TRBV7-2 and TRBJ1-1 gives the whole variable domain GAGVSQSPSNKVTEKGKDVELRCDPISGHTALYWYRQSLGQGLEFLIYFQGNSAPDKSGLPSDRFSAERTGGSVSTLTIQRTQQEDSAVYLCASSLSTGITEAFFGQGTRLTVV.

The J gene is TRBJ2-3, the V gene TRBV5-1; 8 bases map to TRBD1. There are 17 residues in the CDR3. Looked up from germline, CDR1 is SGHRS and CDR2 is YFSETQ. After removal of 1 base from V and 1 base from J, the junction contained 8 bases not matched to a gene. The CDR3 spells CASSLFPGQAGTDTQYF. The CDR3 DNA sequence: TGCGCCAGCAGCTTGTTTCCGGGACAGGCTGGCACAGATACGCAGTATTTT.

This clone appeared a few times. The chain employs TRBV2 and TRBJ2-7, with a possible D match to TRBD2 (5 bases). Deletions cut 4 bases from V and 6 bases from J, with 16 bases between. From germline, CDR1 is SNHLY and CDR2 FYNNEI. The CDR3 runs 14 residues. The CDR3 loop is CASSGRSAPSEQYF. In DNA form, the CDR3 reads TGTGCCAGCAGTGGGAGGTCGGCTCCCAGCGAGCAGTACTTC.

The chain couples TRBV10-2 to TRBJ2-1, with 9 positions matching TRBD2. From germline, CDR1 is WSHSY and CDR2 SAAADI. V lost 6 bases and J lost 7; bases outside the gene matches: 7. This CDR3 comprises 14 residues. CDR3 DNA sequence: TGCGCCAGCAGGGCCGGGACTAGCAGGAATGAGCAGTTCTTC. Its translation: CASRAGTSRNEQFF.

The J gene is TRBJ1-5, the V gene TRBV18; TRBD1 is a possible D gene (6 bases). V was trimmed by 6 bases and J by 2 bases, leaving 14 bases between them. Germline CDR1 is KGHSH and CDR2 is LQKENI. This CDR3 region has 15 residues. The CDR3 coding sequence is TGTGCCAGCTCTGGAGATGGGGGCCGCAATCAGCCCCAGCATTTT. The encoded protein is CASSGDGGRNQPQHF.

J is TRBJ2-5 and V is TRBV30; 8 nucleotides match TRBD2. With V trimmed by 4 bases and J by 6 bases, 10 bases remained unmatched. This CDR3 has 14 residues. Germline V lookup: CDR1 GTSNPN, CDR2 SVGIG (reference sequence). The CDR3 region has the DNA TGTGCCTGGAAATTGGGAGCGGGAGTTCAGACCCAGTACTTC. It yields the protein CAWKLGAGVQTQYF.

J is TRBJ2-5 and V is TRBV15; TRBD2 matches 10 bases. This CDR3 spans 16 amino acids. V shed 4 bases, J shed 4 bases, and the junction held 9 bases outside the gene matches. Germline V gene lookup returns CDR1 LNHNV and CDR2 YYDKDF (reference sequence). The chain's CDR3 is CATSTRASGRGETQYF. Written as DNA, the CDR3 is TGTGCCACCAGCACTAGGGCTAGCGGGAGAGGAGAGACCCAGTACTTC.

This rearrangement joins TRBV7-9 to TRBJ2-2; 11 bases map to TRBD2. CDR1 is SEHNR and CDR2 is FQNEAQ in the germline V gene (reference sequence). This CDR3 has 17 amino acids. V lost 5 bases, J lost 4 bases, and 9 bases stayed unmatched. The DNA for the CDR3 is TGTGCCAGCAGCGGGACGGGACTAGCGGTGAGCACCGGGGAGCTGTTTTTT. Encoded protein: CASSGTGLAVSTGELFF.

This clone was picked up a small number of times. The CDR3 nucleotides are TGTGCCAGCAGTCGGACTAGCGCCACAGATACGCAGTATTTT. Encoded protein: CASSRTSATDTQYF. The chain has TRBV28 and TRBJ2-3; 9 bases align to TRBD2. The CDR3 extends over 14 amino acids. Germline loops: CDR1 MDHEN, CDR2 SYDVKM. V was clipped by 5 bases and J by 2 bases; unmatched bases: 2.

V gene TRBV7-8 combines with J gene TRBJ2-7; weak D call: TRBD2 (6 bases). The germline V gene encodes CDR1 SGHVS and CDR2 FQNEAQ. The CDR3 runs to 13 residues. The germline V and J ends were trimmed by 5 bases and 4 bases, with 12 bases remaining between them. CDR3 residues: CASSRVEGYEQYF. CDR3 in DNA: TGTGCCAGCAGCCGAGTGGAGGGTTACGAGCAGTACTTC.

The genes are TRBV27 and TRBJ2-7; 10 bases match TRBD2. The germline V gene encodes CDR1 MNHEY and CDR2 SMNVEV (reference sequence). CDR3 length: 13 residues. Trimming removed 6 bases from V and 3 bases from J; junction bases left unmatched: 2. CDR3 DNA: TGTGCCAGCAGAAGACTAGCGGGCTACGAGCAGTACTTC. It translates to CASRRLAGYEQYF.

The V call is TRBV5-1, the J call TRBJ2-6; a weak D match, TRBD1 (5 bases). Trimming left V 4 bases short and J 0 bases short, with 8 bases between. The CDR3 has 15 amino acids. CDR1 and CDR2 (germline): SGHRS, YFSETQ. In DNA form, the CDR3 reads TGCGCCAGCAGCAAGGACATCTCTGGGGCCAACGTCCTGACTTTC. Amino acids: CASSKDISGANVLTF.

The chain combines TRBV24-1 with TRBJ2-3; no reliable D call. This CDR3 is built from 13 residues. The germline V gene encodes CDR1 KGHDR and CDR2 SFDVKD. The V end lost 5 bases, the J end lost 2 bases, and 7 bases lay between the germline ends. For the CDR3, the DNA is TGTGCCACCAGTGGTGGCACCACAGATACGCAGTATTTT. The encoded protein is CATSGGTTDTQYF.

This clone was picked up a small number of times. The chain is built from TRBV5-8 and TRBJ2-7; D may be TRBD1 (5 bases). Trimming stripped 1 base from V and 2 bases from J, with 13 bases between. CDR3 length: 15 residues. CDR1 and CDR2 from the germline V gene are SGHTS and YDEGEE. CDR3 DNA: TGTGCCAGCAGCTTGATTAGGCAGGGCCCCTACGAGCAGTACTTC. It codes for CASSLIRQGPYEQYF.

This clone was counted only a few times. J is TRBJ2-7 and V is TRBV2; no clear D gene. V dropped 4 bases and J dropped 3 bases, with 10 bases sitting between them. Germline lookup yields CDR1 SNHLY and CDR2 FYNNEI. The length of the CDR3 is 13 residues. CDR3 DNA: TGTGCCAGCAGTGGAACCGGGTTCTACGAGCAGTACTTC. Its translation: CASSGTGFYEQYF. Using reference TRBV2 and TRBJ2-7 for the parts outside the CDR3, the full variable domain is EPEVTQTPSHQVTQMGQEVILRCVPISNHLYFYWYRQILGQKVEFLVSFYNNEISEKSEIFDDQFSVERPDGSNFTLKIRSTKLEDSAMYFCASSGTGFYEQYFGPGTRLTVT.

This chain joins TRBV2 and TRBJ2-7, with a tentative D call TRBD2 (6 bases). Trimming removed 6 bases from V and 7 bases from J, with 16 bases in between. Germline CDR1 reads SNHLY; CDR2 reads FYNNEI. This CDR3 region has 13 residues. The CDR3 region is CASRRDRGSEQYF. The CDR3 nucleotides read TGTGCCAGCAGGAGGGACCGGGGGAGTGAGCAGTACTTC.

The J gene is TRBJ1-2, the V gene TRBV28; D remains unclear. V lost 2 bases to trimming and J lost 1 base, with 5 bases between them. CDR1 and CDR2 from the germline V gene are MDHEN and SYDVKM. CDR3 length: 13 residues. The CDR3 DNA reads TGTGCCAGCAGTTTACGGGATAACTATGGCTACACCTTC. This gives the protein CASSLRDNYGYTF.

Notes on this clone: The same CDR3 also results from other DNA sequences found in this sample. The chain carries TRBV7-2 and TRBJ2-1, with 13 bases lining up with TRBD2. Germline V gives CDR1 SGHTA, CDR2 FQGNSA. The V and J ends lost 5 bases and 4 bases, in that order; junction bases with no gene match: 2. There are 15 residues in the CDR3. The CDR3 DNA reads TGTGCCAGCAGCCGGACTAGCGGGAGTTACAATGAGCAGTTCTTC. This translates into CASSRTSGSYNEQFF.

The rearrangement uses TRBV19 and TRBJ1-5, with 10 bases that match TRBD1. CDR3 size: 13 residues. The germline V gene has CDR1 LNHDA and CDR2 SQIVND (reference sequence). V was clipped by 9 bases and J by 4 bases; unmatched bases: 3. CDR3 in amino acids: CASLGQGNQPQHF. The CDR3 DNA reads as TGTGCCAGCCTGGGACAGGGGAATCAGCCCCAGCATTTT.

This clone came up once. The CDR3 nucleotides read TGTGCCAGCAGGCCCGGACAGGGGCGGACAGATACGCAGTATTTT. It is translated as CASRPGQGRTDTQYF. The chain recombines TRBV28 with TRBJ2-3; 9 bases line up with TRBD1. The CDR3 totals 15 residues. The V gene end was trimmed by 6 bases and the J gene end by 3 bases; junction bases not matched to a gene: 7. CDR1 and CDR2 from the germline V gene are MDHEN and SYDVKM.